This T cell receptor beta chain originates from a study of T cell repertoires in cytomegalovirus infection. Study-wide background: Based on public TCR beta signatures, there were indications of CMV infection and of a matching HLA type. Regarding the study as a whole: Clonotype analysis showed dominance of the ex vivo response by HLA-C-restricted CMV-specific TCR beta clonotypes. Of the TCR beta families, the public ones yielded a cumulative frequency that identified carriers of CMV plus the relevant HLA.

CDR3 length: 13 amino acids. The V gene's germline CDR1 is KGHSH and CDR2 LQKENI. Trimming removed 3 bases at V and 5 bases at J, with 10 bases between. Comment on this clonotype: The antigen is undetermined.

TCRdb re-derived calls from the reads in MiXCR, one entry per CDR3 protein. In the table there are 150,000 to 200,000 distinct CDR3 sequences, over 13% of which are singletons. Sequencing used PBMCs. The chain is built from TRBV18 and TRBJ1-1; perhaps TRBD1 as D (5 bases). The TCR sequence derives from a human donor in good health (CMV status not recorded). Some clones in this sample may be carry-over from other donors' samples. The CDR3 is CASSPGTGTEAFF. CDR3 DNA: TGTGCCAGCTCACCCGGGACCGGGACTGAAGCTTTCTTT. The full variable domain, rest sourced from reference TRBV18 and TRBJ1-1, is NAGVMQNPRHLVRRRGQEARLRCSPMKGHSHVYWYRQLPEEGLKFMVYLQKENIIDESGMPKERFSAEFPKEGPSILRIQQVVRGDSAAYFCASSPGTGTEAFFGQGTRLTVV.